This T cell receptor beta chain was sequenced during a study of tumor-infiltrating lymphocytes in localized non-small cell lung cancer. V was shortened by 1 base and J by 1 base, with 13 bases between the two germline ends. The CDR3 consists of 16 residues. Germline V gene sequence: CDR1 MNHNS, CDR2 SASEGT. Produced via immunoSEQ multiplex PCR; TCRdb's table is partial and in-frame only. The table records around 12,000 clones, about 82% of them present only once. The genes are TRBV6-1 and TRBJ2-5; no clear D gene. Sequencing was performed on uninvolved lung tissue not adjacent to the tumor. This sequence was found in a human donor with non-small cell lung cancer. CDR3 protein: CASSEVLAPFQETQYF. The CDR3 region has the DNA TGTGCCAGCAGTGAAGTTCTCGCGCCCTTCCAAGAGACCCAGTACTTC.